One and the same sample provided the 14 T cell receptor beta chains below, sequenced in a study of shared clonotypes between healthy human individuals. Sequencing used immunoSEQ multiplex PCR; TCRdb keeps in-frame clones, though not all of them. The table lists 1.4 million to 1.5 million clones, around 97% of them singletons. Material: naive CD4+ T cells sorted from blood. The sample's subset: CD45RA+ positively selected. The origin of the receptors is a man aged 30-40 years in good health.

The chain employs TRBV29-1 and TRBJ2-1; tentatively, D is TRBD1 or TRBD2 (5 bases each). V was shortened by 7 bases and J by 6 bases, with 13 bases between the two germline ends. The CDR3 is made up of 12 amino acids. Germline values: CDR1 SQVTM, CDR2 ANQGSEA. The CDR3 nucleotides read TGCAGCGCCCTCCGGGACGGCAATGAGCAGTTCTTC. It yields the protein CSALRDGNEQFF.

The V gene is TRBV7-8, the J gene TRBJ2-2; D perhaps matches TRBD2 (5 bases). The ends were cut back, 0 bases at V and 2 bases at J, with 10 bases in the middle. The CDR3 runs to 16 residues. Germline loops: CDR1 SGHVS, CDR2 FQNEAQ. Here the CDR3 reads CASSLALRVNTGELFF. The CDR3, as DNA: TGTGCCAGCAGCTTAGCGCTGAGGGTCAACACCGGGGAGCTGTTTTTT.

The chain has TRBV4-3 and TRBJ2-1, with 8 bases lining up with TRBD2. The CDR3 has 16 residues. Germline-derived CDR1 and CDR2 are LGHNA and YSLEER. V lost 2 bases to trimming and J lost 4 bases; unmatched junction nucleotides: 7. CDR3: CASSQRLAGGYNEQFF. The CDR3 DNA is TGCGCCAGCAGCCAAAGATTGGCGGGAGGTTACAATGAGCAGTTCTTC.

This clone appeared a few times. The CDR3 spells CASSEGYSNQPQHF. CDR3 in DNA: TGCGCCAGCAGCGAGGGTTATAGCAATCAGCCCCAGCATTTT. The chain employs TRBV5-1 and TRBJ1-5; D gene unclear. Germline CDR1 is SGHRS and CDR2 is YFSETQ. This CDR3 is built from 14 residues. V was shortened by 4 bases and J by 0 bases, with 8 bases between the two germline ends.

The V call is TRBV28, the J call TRBJ2-2; a possible D gene is TRBD1 (6 bases). Trimming took off 4 bases at V and 8 bases at J, with 23 bases between the two ends. Germline V gene sequence: CDR1 MDHEN, CDR2 SYDVKM. The CDR3 length is 17 residues. In DNA, the CDR3 is TGTGCCAGCAGTTACCTACCTCAGGGGCGCCTTGCTGGGGAGCTGTTTTTT. Translation: CASSYLPQGRLAGELFF.

The rearrangement uses TRBV4-3 and TRBJ2-7, with D perhaps assigned TRBD1 or TRBD2 (5 bases each). The germline gives CDR1 LGHNA, CDR2 YSLEER. CDR3 size: 16 residues. The V end was cut by 4 bases, the J end by 2 bases, with 18 bases between. The CDR3 sequence: CASSRKSGTETYEQYF. CDR3 coding DNA: TGCGCCAGCAGCCGGAAATCCGGGACGGAAACCTACGAGCAGTACTTC.

The chain is built from TRBV9 and TRBJ2-3; TRBD1 aligns across 7 bases. The J segment lost 1 base and the V segment lost 4 bases, leaving 6 bases of the junction unmatched. There are 15 residues in the CDR3. The germline gives CDR1 SGDLS, CDR2 YYNGEE. The CDR3 reads CASSTGDSRTDTQYF. DNA for the CDR3: TGTGCCAGCAGCACCGGGGACAGCCGCACAGATACGCAGTATTTT.

The J gene is TRBJ2-7, the V gene TRBV28; weak D call: TRBD2 (6 bases). CDR3 length: 15 amino acids. Germline V gene data show CDR1 as MDHEN and CDR2 as SYDVKM. V lost 6 bases and J lost 2, with 17 bases in between. CDR3 DNA sequence: TGTGCCAGCAGCAAGATGGCGGGATGGGCCTACGAGCAGTACTTC. Residues: CASSKMAGWAYEQYF.

The V call is TRBV6-5, the J call TRBJ2-2; TRBD1 might be the D (6 bases). CDR3 size: 15 residues. CDR1 and CDR2 (germline): MNHEY, SVGAGI. The V and J ends lost 4 bases and 6 bases respectively, with 15 bases between them. In DNA form, the CDR3 reads TGTGCCAGCAGTTCCTTCGGGACACCGGCCGGGGAGCTGTTTTTT. Its translation: CASSSFGTPAGELFF.

The V call is TRBV19, the J call TRBJ2-3; 9 positions agree with TRBD2. The V segment lost 5 bases and the J segment 4 bases; nucleotides outside the gene matches: 4. Germline lookup yields CDR1 LNHDA and CDR2 SQIVND (reference sequence). The CDR3 consists of 14 residues. CDR3 sequence: CASSLGTSSDTQYF. In DNA, the CDR3 is TGTGCCAGTAGTCTCGGGACTAGCTCAGATACGCAGTATTTT.

The chain joins TRBV7-2 to TRBJ1-1; a possible D gene is TRBD1 (5 bases). Between the trimmed V and J ends, which lost 2 bases and 2 bases, there was a span of 12 bases. Germline lookup yields CDR1 SGHTA and CDR2 FQGNSA. The CDR3 consists of 15 residues. In nucleotides, the CDR3 is TGTGCCAGCAGCTTAACCCAGGGATTTAACACTGAAGCTTTCTTT. Translated, it gives CASSLTQGFNTEAFF.

V and J are TRBV19 and TRBJ2-2; 10 positions agree with TRBD1. Germline-derived CDR1 and CDR2 are LNHDA and SQIVND (reference sequence). The CDR3 consists of 17 residues. Unmatched junction bases numbered 5, after V lost 2 bases and J lost 2 bases. The CDR3 reads CASSIRDRGLNTGELFF. CDR3 DNA: TGTGCCAGTAGTATAAGGGACAGGGGTTTAAACACCGGGGAGCTGTTTTTT.

The CDR3 DNA reads as TGTGCCAGCAGCTCAGGGAACGCCGGATACCAAGAGACCCAGTACTTC. The encoded protein is CASSSGNAGYQETQYF. The chain uses TRBV11-2 and TRBJ2-5; TRBD1 might be the D (5 bases). Trimming left V 4 bases short and J 0 bases short, with 15 bases between. This CDR3 has 16 residues. CDR1 and CDR2 (germline): SGHAT, FQNNGV.

This chain links TRBV4-3 with TRBJ2-1; D gene ambiguous. V was shortened by 0 bases and J by 15 bases, with 12 bases between the two germline ends. The germline CDR1 and CDR2 sequences are LGHNA and YSLEER. The CDR3 length is 12 residues. In DNA, the CDR3 is TGCGCCAGCAGCCAAGATCTCCGAACATTGTTCTTC. Translating it yields CASSQDLRTLFF.